A single TCR beta chain is shown here with its context. Its antigen is unidentified. One junction end disagrees with the germline gene, perhaps due to a read error. The data are from a study of PD-1 blockade in classical Hodgkin lymphoma. Germline V gives CDR1 SSHAT, CDR2 FNYEAQ (reference sequence). The CDR3 extends over 15 amino acids. With no exception, relapse followed autologous stem cell transplantation in all patients, and brentuximab vedotin exposure varied. Study-wide results and caveats: It was among complete responders that baseline diversity resembled that of newly diagnosed patients.

Only in-frame clones appear in the TCRdb table, and some are missing; sequencing was by immunoSEQ multiplex PCR. The profile shows over 80,000 clones, over 85% of them singletons. J is TRBJ2-5 and V is TRBV7-7; D unclear. Sequences were derived from peripheral blood mononuclear cells (PBMCs), sampled at baseline. This sequence originates from a human donor with classical Hodgkin lymphoma. CDR3 sequence: CASSPRGRNEETQYF. The CDR3 bases are TGTGCTAGCAGCCCAAGAGGACGGAATGAAGAGACCCAGTACTTC.